These 3 T cell receptor beta chains originate from one sample sequenced in a study of PD-1 blockade in mismatch repair-deficient tumors. Here immunoSEQ multiplex PCR was the method, and the copy in TCRdb shows in-frame clones only, minus some. The data contain some 110,000 clones, about 83% of them singletons. Sequencing used peripheral blood, obtained 60 weeks after starting pembrolizumab. The receptors were gathered from an adult with mismatch repair-deficient cancer.

This chain joins TRBV11-3 and TRBJ2-5, with D unresolved. Trimming removed 5 bases from V and 5 bases from J, with 12 bases in between. CDR1 and CDR2 from the germline V gene are SGHNT and YENEEA. The CDR3 runs 13 residues. The CDR3: CASSPVGYETQYF. The CDR3 DNA is TGTGCCAGCAGCCCCGTAGGGTACGAGACCCAGTACTTC.

This clone was observed a handful of times. The CDR3 region is CASSLGTGETQYF. CDR3 sequence (DNA): TGTGCCAGCAGCTTAGGGACAGGGGAGACCCAGTACTTC. The V and J genes are TRBV4-2 and TRBJ2-5; 9 bases are a match to TRBD1. V was clipped by 5 bases and J by 5 bases; unmatched bases: 3. The CDR3 extends over 13 amino acids. The germline gives CDR1 LGHNA, CDR2 YNFKEQ.

The chain links TRBV19 to TRBJ1-1; no clear D. Trimming left V 6 bases short and J 7 bases short, with 15 bases between. CDR3 size: 13 residues. The germline CDR1 and CDR2 sequences are LNHDA and SQIVND (reference sequence). CDR3 DNA sequence: TGTGCCAGTAGCATTATTCGTGGAAATGAAGCTTTCTTT. It is translated as CASSIIRGNEAFF.